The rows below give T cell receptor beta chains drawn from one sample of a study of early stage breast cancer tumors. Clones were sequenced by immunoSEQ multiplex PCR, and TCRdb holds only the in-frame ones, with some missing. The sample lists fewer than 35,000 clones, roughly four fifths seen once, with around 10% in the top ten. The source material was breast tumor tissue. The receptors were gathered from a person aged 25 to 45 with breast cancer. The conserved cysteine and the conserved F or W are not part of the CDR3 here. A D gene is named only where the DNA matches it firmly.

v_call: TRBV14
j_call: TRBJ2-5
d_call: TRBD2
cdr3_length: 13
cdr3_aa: ASSQLTSGSRTQY

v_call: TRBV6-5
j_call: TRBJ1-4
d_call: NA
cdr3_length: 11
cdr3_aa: ASSEPGAEKLF

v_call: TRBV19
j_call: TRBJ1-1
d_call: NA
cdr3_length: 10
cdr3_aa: ASSSYGTEAF

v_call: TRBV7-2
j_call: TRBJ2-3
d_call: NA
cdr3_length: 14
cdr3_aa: ASSLGAYPSTDTQY

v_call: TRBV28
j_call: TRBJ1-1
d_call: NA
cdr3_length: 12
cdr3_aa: ASREIQTNTEAF

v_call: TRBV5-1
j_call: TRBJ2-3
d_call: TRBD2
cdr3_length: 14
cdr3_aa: ASSLGLAFGADTQY

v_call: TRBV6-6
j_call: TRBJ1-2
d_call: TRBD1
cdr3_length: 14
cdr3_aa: ASSSKNSGGGYGYT

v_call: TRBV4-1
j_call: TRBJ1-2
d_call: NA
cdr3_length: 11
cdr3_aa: ASSQGPFYGYT

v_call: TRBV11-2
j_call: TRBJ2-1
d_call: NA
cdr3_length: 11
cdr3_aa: ASSRPYNNEQF

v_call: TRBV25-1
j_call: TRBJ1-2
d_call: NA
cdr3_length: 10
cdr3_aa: ASSGIGSGYT

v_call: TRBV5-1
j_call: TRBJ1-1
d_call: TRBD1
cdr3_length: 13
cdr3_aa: ASSPSGTGVTEAF

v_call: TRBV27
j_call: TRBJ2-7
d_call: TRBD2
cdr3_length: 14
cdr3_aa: ASSLSRLAGGYEQY

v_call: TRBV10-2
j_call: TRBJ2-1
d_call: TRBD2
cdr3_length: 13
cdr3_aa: ASRQLAGAYNEQF

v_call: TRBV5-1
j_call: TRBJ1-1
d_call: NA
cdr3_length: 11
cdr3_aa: ASRGIVNTEAF

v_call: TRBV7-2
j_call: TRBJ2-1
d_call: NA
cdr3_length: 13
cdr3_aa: ASSNRTAPGNEQF

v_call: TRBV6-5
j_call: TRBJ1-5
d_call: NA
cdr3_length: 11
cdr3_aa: ASSYRGGQPQH

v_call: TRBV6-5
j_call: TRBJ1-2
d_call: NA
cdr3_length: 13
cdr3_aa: ASSYLTGFNYGYT

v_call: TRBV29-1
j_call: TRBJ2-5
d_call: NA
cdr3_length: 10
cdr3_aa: SVGGAEETQY

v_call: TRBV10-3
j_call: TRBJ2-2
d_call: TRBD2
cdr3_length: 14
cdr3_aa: AISATSGGNTGELF

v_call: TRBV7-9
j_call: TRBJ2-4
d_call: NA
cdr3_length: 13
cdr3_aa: ASSLGTTMALPQY

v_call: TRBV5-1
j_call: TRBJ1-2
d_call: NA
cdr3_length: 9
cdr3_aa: ASSGVYGYT

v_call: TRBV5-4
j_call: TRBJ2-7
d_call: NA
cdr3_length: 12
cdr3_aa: ASSLELNSYEQY

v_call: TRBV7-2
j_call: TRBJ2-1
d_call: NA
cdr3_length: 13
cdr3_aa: ASSLVAQVYNEQF

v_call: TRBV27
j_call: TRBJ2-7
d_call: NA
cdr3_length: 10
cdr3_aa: ASSPGQYEQY

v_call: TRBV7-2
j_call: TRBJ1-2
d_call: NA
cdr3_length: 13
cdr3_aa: ASSLSQGHNYGYT

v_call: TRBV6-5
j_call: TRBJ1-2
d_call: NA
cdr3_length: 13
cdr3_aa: ASSYGWGTDYGYT

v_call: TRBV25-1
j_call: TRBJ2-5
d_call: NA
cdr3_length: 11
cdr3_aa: ASSEWELKTQY

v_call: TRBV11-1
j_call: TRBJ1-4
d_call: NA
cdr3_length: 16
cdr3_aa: ASSLGRGGLKTNEKLF

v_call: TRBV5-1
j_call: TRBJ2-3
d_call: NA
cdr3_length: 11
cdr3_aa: ASRNRGTDTQY

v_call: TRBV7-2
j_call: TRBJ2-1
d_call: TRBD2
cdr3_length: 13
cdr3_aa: ASSKTSGKLNEQF

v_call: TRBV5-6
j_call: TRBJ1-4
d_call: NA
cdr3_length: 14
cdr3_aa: ASSTYRTATNEKLF